These T cell receptor beta chains were read from a single sample in a study of response to subunit inactivated influenza vaccine. TCRdb itself ran the RT-PCR reads through MiXCR, one entry per CDR3 protein. This sample carries about 800,000 distinct CDR3 sequences, roughly 20% of them seen once, and the ten largest clones take about 9.4%. Sequencing was performed on PBMCs from blood, taken roughly 5 days after vaccination. The receptor set was obtained from a man aged 50-59 years who received an inactivated influenza vaccine. Both conserved end residues are part of each CDR3. D genes are given only for firm matches. Clone size is stated in some rows and not others, as once, few, many or a class when expanded.

clone_size,d_call,j_call,v_call,cdr3_nt,cdr3_aa
NA,NA,TRBJ1-5,TRBV6-2/TRBV6-3,TGTGCCAGCAGTCTAGCACCGAGGAGCAGAATCGTTAGCAATCAGCCCCAGCATTTT,CASSLAPRSRIVSNQPQHF
few,NA,TRBJ1-5,TRBV6-5,TGTGCCAGCAGTTACTCGATGTATCAGAACAATCAGCCCCAGCATTTT,CASSYSMYQNNQPQHF
NA,TRBD1,TRBJ2-5,TRBV30,TGTGCCTTGGACAGGGCGGGGATTTTTGAGACCCAGTACTTC,CALDRAGIFETQYF
few,NA,TRBJ2-6,TRBV20-1,TGCAGTGCTAGACTAACGGGACACTCTGGGGCCAACGTCCTGACTTTC,CSARLTGHSGANVLTF
NA,NA,TRBJ1-4,TRBV4-3,TGCGCCAGCAGCCAAGGGCTAGGGGGGAATGAAAAACTGTTTTTT,CASSQGLGGNEKLFF
NA,NA,TRBJ1-2,TRBV20-1,TGCAGTGCTACCCGGACAGTCGACGGAGGATACTATGGCTACACCTTC,CSATRTVDGGYYGYTF
NA,TRBD1,TRBJ2-3,TRBV11-2,TGTGCCAGCAGCCCCACCGGGACAGGGAACACAGATACGCAGTATTTT,CASSPTGTGNTDTQYF
NA,TRBD1,TRBJ2-5,TRBV10-3,TGTGCCATCAGTGAGCCGGGACAGGGTCGCAAAGAGACCCAGTACTTC,CAISEPGQGRKETQYF
few,NA,TRBJ2-5,TRBV7-2,TGTGCCAGCAGCGAAGCGAGGGGGTCACAAGAGACCCAGTACTTC,CASSEARGSQETQYF
NA,TRBD1,TRBJ1-2,TRBV6-5,TGTGCCAGCAGTTACGGGGACAGGGCCGGCTATGGCTACACCTTC,CASSYGDRAGYGYTF
NA,TRBD1,TRBJ1-2,TRBV6-1,TGTGCCAGCAGCAGGGGGATGGAAGGCTACACCTTC,CASSRGMEGYTF
NA,TRBD2,TRBJ2-1,TRBV10-3,TGTGCCATCACGACTAGCGGGGGGCGCAATGAGCAGTTCTTC,CAITTSGGRNEQFF
NA,NA,TRBJ2-1,TRBV7-8,TGTGCCAGCAGCCCTCCCCCTAGGGATGAGCAGTTCTTC,CASSPPPRDEQFF
few,NA,TRBJ1-2,TRBV12-3/TRBV12-4,TGTGCCAGCAGTCTCTTCCATCCTAACTATGGCTACACCTTC,CASSLFHPNYGYTF
NA,NA,TRBJ2-7,TRBV7-2,TGTGCCAGCAGCACGGTCAACTCCTACGAGCAGTACTTC,CASSTVNSYEQYF
NA,NA,TRBJ1-2,TRBV6-5,TGTGCCAGCAGTTACTCGGCCTTCGGAGCATTCAGCTATGGCTACACCTTC,CASSYSAFGAFSYGYTF
few,NA,TRBJ2-7,TRBV7-6,TGTGCCAGCAGCTTAGCGCTCTGGGATGAGCAGTACTTC,CASSLALWDEQYF
few,TRBD2,TRBJ2-3,TRBV20-1,TGCAGTGCCGTGGGACTAGGGCCCACAGATACGCAGTATTTT,CSAVGLGPTDTQYF
few,NA,TRBJ2-2,TRBV20-1,TGCAGTGCTAGACCCGACCGACTCAATACCGGGGAGCTGTTTTTT,CSARPDRLNTGELFF
NA,NA,TRBJ2-3,TRBV6-1,TGTGCCAGCAGGGGGACTGGCCTCCCAGCGGATACGCAGTATTTT,CASRGTGLPADTQYF
few,NA,TRBJ2-7,TRBV5-1,TGCGCCAGCAGCTTGGGGTATTCCGAGCAGTACTTC,CASSLGYSEQYF
NA,NA,TRBJ2-7,TRBV4-2,TGTGCCAGCAGCCAAGGCGCGGGAACCTACGAGCAGTACTTC,CASSQGAGTYEQYF
NA,NA,TRBJ2-5,TRBV20-1,TGCAGTGCTACCAAACCGGCGGGGCAGGGGGGCGCAGAGACCCAGTACTTC,CSATKPAGQGGAETQYF
few,TRBD2,TRBJ2-2,TRBV29-1,TGCAGCGTCACATCAAGCGGGAGTACCGGGGAGCTGTTTTTT,CSVTSSGSTGELFF
NA,NA,TRBJ2-5,TRBV5-6,TGTGCCATGGGCCCCGTTCCGCCGAGGGCCCAGTACTTC,CAMGPVPPRAQYF
many,TRBD1,TRBJ1-1,TRBV29-1,TGCAGCGGGAGGACAGGGAACACTGAAGCTTTCTTT,CSGRTGNTEAFF
NA,TRBD2,TRBJ2-1,TRBV2,TGTGCCAGCAGTGAATTAAGGACTAGTTACAATGAGCAGTTCTTC,CASSELRTSYNEQFF
few,NA,TRBJ1-1,TRBV20-1,TGCAGTGCTAGACAGGCAGGAGTGAACACTGAAGCTTTCTTT,CSARQAGVNTEAFF
few,TRBD2,TRBJ2-2,TRBV7-7,TGTGCTAGCAGCTCCACCAGCGGGGGCGAAACCGGGGAGCTGTTTTTT,CASSSTSGGETGELFF
few,NA,TRBJ2-2,TRBV7-2,TGTGCCAGCAGCGGGGGGGCATTAGCCGGGGAGCTGTTTTTT,CASSGGALAGELFF
few,TRBD2,TRBJ2-2,TRBV6-5,TGTGCCAGCAGTTACTGGGGGGGGACCGGGGAGCTGTTTTTT,CASSYWGGTGELFF
NA,TRBD1,TRBJ2-3,TRBV12-3/TRBV12-4,TGTGCCAGCAGTAGGGGGGACAGGAGTTTCACAGATACGCAGTATTTT,CASSRGDRSFTDTQYF
few,TRBD1,TRBJ1-5,TRBV6-1,TGTGCCAGCAGGGGACAGCTGAGACGCAATCAGCCCCAGCATTTT,CASRGQLRRNQPQHF
NA,TRBD2,TRBJ2-7,TRBV15,TGTGCCACCAGCAGAGATCCGGCTAGCGGGGCGACGGGGCAGTACTTC,CATSRDPASGATGQYF
NA,TRBD2,TRBJ2-1,TRBV29-1,TGCAGCGTTGGGCTAGCGGGGATCTATGAGCAGTTCTTC,CSVGLAGIYEQFF
few,TRBD2,TRBJ2-3,TRBV3-1,TGTGCCAGCAGCCAAGATGATAGCGGGGGGACAGATACGCAGTATTTT,CASSQDDSGGTDTQYF
many,TRBD1,TRBJ1-1,TRBV2,TGTGCCAGCAGTGAGAGCCCGGGACAGGGGAACACTGAAGCTTTCTTT,CASSESPGQGNTEAFF
few,NA,TRBJ1-2,TRBV4-1,TGCGCCAGCAGCCAAGAGGTACTGGGAGGCTACACCTTC,CASSQEVLGGYTF
NA,NA,TRBJ1-2,TRBV11-1,TGTGCCAGCAGCTTAGCTTCTCATGGTTGGACGGACTCTTATGGCTACACCTTC,CASSLASHGWTDSYGYTF
NA,TRBD1,TRBJ1-5,TRBV6-1,TGTGCCAGCAGACCCGGGACAGGGTTACAGCCCCAGCATTTT,CASRPGTGLQPQHF
NA,NA,TRBJ2-2,TRBV12-3/TRBV12-4,TGTGCCCAGGGGTCTACGAACACCGGGGAGCTGTTTTTT,CAQGSTNTGELFF
NA,NA,TRBJ2-6,TRBV20-1,TGCAGTGCTAGGATAAGAGATGGGGGGGCCTCTGGGGCCAACGTCCTGACTTTC,CSARIRDGGASGANVLTF
few,TRBD2,TRBJ2-1,TRBV28,TGTGCCAGCAGTCCTCCGGGACTAGCGGGAGGATACAATGAGCAGTTCTTC,CASSPPGLAGGYNEQFF
NA,NA,TRBJ2-1,TRBV11-1,TGTGCCAGCAGCTCTGGGCCGGATCCCCACAATGAGCAGTTCTTC,CASSSGPDPHNEQFF
NA,NA,TRBJ2-3,TRBV7-9,TGTGCCAGCAGCACGACCGGGACGGAGTTCACAGATACGCAGTATTTT,CASSTTGTEFTDTQYF
NA,NA,TRBJ2-7,TRBV27,TGTGCCAGCGGGGAAGACTACGAGCAGTACTTC,CASGEDYEQYF
NA,TRBD2,TRBJ2-7,TRBV6-5,TGTGCCAGCAGTTACTCGGGACTAGCGGGGACCTACGAGCAGTACTTC,CASSYSGLAGTYEQYF
NA,NA,TRBJ2-2,TRBV6-5,TGTGCCAGCAGTTCCCTGACAATGAACACCGGGGAGCTGTTTTTT,CASSSLTMNTGELFF
NA,NA,TRBJ2-1,TRBV4-3,TGCGCCAGCAGCCAAGGGGGGAGGTCTAGTTTAAATGAGCAGTTCTTC,CASSQGGRSSLNEQFF
few,NA,TRBJ1-6,TRBV15,TGTGCCACCAGCAGAGGTAGCTCTTCACCCCTCCACTTT,CATSRGSSSPLHF
few,TRBD1,TRBJ1-2,TRBV18,TGTGCCAGCTCACCCCCCCCTGGACAGGAAAGTAACTATGGCTACACCTTC,CASSPPPGQESNYGYTF
few,NA,TRBJ1-1,TRBV12-3/TRBV12-4,TGTGCCAGCAGTTTTAGAGGGCGGAACACTGAAGCTTTCTTT,CASSFRGRNTEAFF
few,NA,TRBJ2-1,TRBV5-1,TGCGCCAGCAGCTTGGATCTTTCGGGTGGTGAGCAGTTCTTC,CASSLDLSGGEQFF
NA,NA,TRBJ1-4,TRBV4-2,TGTGCCAGCAGCCAAGCGTCACTTAATGAAAAACTGTTTTTT,CASSQASLNEKLFF
NA,NA,TRBJ1-1,TRBV20-1,TGCAGTGCTAGAGATATGGGCCTCATGAACACTGAAGCTTTCTTT,CSARDMGLMNTEAFF
NA,NA,TRBJ2-2,TRBV7-2,TGTGCCAGCAGCTCGGACGTACCAAGGACCGGGGAGCTGTTTTTT,CASSSDVPRTGELFF
few,TRBD1,TRBJ1-2,TRBV5-1,TGCGCCAGCAGCCAGCTGACAGGGTCCTATGGCTACACCTTC,CASSQLTGSYGYTF
few,TRBD1,TRBJ1-5,TRBV6-2/TRBV6-3,TGTGCCAGCAGTGAGACAGGGGCAGGACAGCCCCAGCATTTT,CASSETGAGQPQHF